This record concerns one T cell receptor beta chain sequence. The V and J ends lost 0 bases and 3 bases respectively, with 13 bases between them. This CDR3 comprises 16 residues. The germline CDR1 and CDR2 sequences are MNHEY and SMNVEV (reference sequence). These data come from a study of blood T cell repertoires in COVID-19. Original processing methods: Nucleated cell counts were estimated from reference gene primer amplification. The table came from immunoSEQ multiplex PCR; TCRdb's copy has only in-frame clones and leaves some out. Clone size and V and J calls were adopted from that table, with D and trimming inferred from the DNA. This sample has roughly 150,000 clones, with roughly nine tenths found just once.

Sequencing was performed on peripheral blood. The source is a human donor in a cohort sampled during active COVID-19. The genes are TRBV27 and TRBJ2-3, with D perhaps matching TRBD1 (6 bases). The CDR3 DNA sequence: TGTGCCAGCAGTTTATCAACAGGGCTGTGGACAGATACGCAGTATTTT. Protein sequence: CASSLSTGLWTDTQYF.